This T cell receptor (beta chain) was identified in a study of blood T cell repertoires in COVID-19. As for the study in general: COVID-19 samples, acute and convalescent, were from the United States, Italy and Spain. The analysed material was cDNA or gDNA that came from T cells, B-cell-depleted T cells, or PBMCs.

The germline gives CDR1 SGHTA, CDR2 FQGNSA. CDR3 length: 16 amino acids. V was pared by 2 bases and J by 3 bases, with 7 bases of the junction left unmatched. As handled by the study authors: Amplification with reference gene primers provided the estimates of nucleated cell counts. The repertoire was sequenced with immunoSEQ multiplex PCR; TCRdb's copy has only in-frame clones and lacks some. V and J calls and clone size follow that table, whereas D and trimming were derived from the DNA. The table lists over 250,000 clones, 83% of them singletons. V and J are TRBV7-2 and TRBJ2-1, with 7 bases aligning to TRBD1. The TCR comes from a woman aged 45-60 years who had recovered from COVID-19. The sample taken for sequencing was peripheral blood. The CDR3 DNA reads as TGTGCCAGCAGCTTAACTGCAGGGGGAAGCTACAATGAGCAGTTCTTC. It yields the protein CASSLTAGGSYNEQFF.